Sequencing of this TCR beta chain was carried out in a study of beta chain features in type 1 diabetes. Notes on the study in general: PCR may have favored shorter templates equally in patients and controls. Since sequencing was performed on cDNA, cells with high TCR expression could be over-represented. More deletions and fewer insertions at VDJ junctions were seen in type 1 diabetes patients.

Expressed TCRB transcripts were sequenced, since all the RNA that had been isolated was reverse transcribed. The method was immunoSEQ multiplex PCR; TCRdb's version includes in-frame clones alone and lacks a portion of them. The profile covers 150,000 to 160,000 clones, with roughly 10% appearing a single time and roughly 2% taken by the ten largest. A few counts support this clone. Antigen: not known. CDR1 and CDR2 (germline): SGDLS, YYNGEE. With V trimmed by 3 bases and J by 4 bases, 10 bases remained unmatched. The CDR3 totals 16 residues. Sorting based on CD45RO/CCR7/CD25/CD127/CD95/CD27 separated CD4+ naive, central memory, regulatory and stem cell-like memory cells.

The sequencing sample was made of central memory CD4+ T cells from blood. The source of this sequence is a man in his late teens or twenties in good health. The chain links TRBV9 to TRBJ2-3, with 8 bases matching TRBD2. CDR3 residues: CASSGGLAEVADTQYF. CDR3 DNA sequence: TGTGCCAGCAGCGGTGGACTAGCTGAAGTGGCAGATACGCAGTATTTT.